The source of this T cell receptor (beta chain) is a study of shared clonotypes between healthy human individuals. Here immunoSEQ multiplex PCR was the method, and the copy in TCRdb shows in-frame clones only, minus some. The repertoire holds 2 million or so clones, with approximately 95% as singletons. In the CD4+ fraction, cells were divided into CD45RA+ naive and CD45RA-negative memory subsets. This CDR3 is built from 16 residues. Trimming removed 4 bases from V and 0 bases from J; junction bases left unmatched: 5. Germline values: CDR1 SGHRS, CDR2 YFSETQ. The chain uses TRBV5-1 and TRBJ2-1, with 9 bases matching TRBD2. The sequence derives from a man aged 18-30 years in good health. Sequences were obtained from naive CD4+ T cells sorted from blood. As for subset: CD45RA+ positively selected. CDR3 bases: TGCGCCAGCAGCCCCGCGGGAGGGATCTCCTACAATGAGCAGTTCTTC. Amino acids: CASSPAGGISYNEQFF.